This T cell receptor (beta chain) is from a study of blood T cell repertoires in COVID-19. Profiled with immunoSEQ multiplex PCR; TCRdb holds only in-frame clones, not every one. This sample carries more than 65,000 clones, roughly 77% of them seen once, and the ten largest clones take 35% to 45%. This CDR3 has 15 residues. The germline V gene has CDR1 MGHDK and CDR2 SYGVNS. V was pared by 4 bases and J by 0 bases, with 11 bases between. The V and J genes are TRBV25-1 and TRBJ2-3; D not resolved. The receptor was derived from a woman in her seventies with acute or convalescent COVID-19. The sample taken for sequencing was peripheral blood. CDR3 in amino acids: CASSGLYTSTDTQYF. In DNA, the CDR3 is TGTGCCAGCAGTGGCTTATATACTAGCACAGATACGCAGTATTTT.